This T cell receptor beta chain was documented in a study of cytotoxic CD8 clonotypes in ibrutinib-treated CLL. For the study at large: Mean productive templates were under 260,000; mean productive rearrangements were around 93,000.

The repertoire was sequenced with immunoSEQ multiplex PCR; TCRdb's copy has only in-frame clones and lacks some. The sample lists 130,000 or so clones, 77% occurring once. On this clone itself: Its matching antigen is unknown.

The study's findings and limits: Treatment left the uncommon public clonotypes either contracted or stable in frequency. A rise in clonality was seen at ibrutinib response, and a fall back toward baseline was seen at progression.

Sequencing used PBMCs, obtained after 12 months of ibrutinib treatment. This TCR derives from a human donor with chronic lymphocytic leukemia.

The CDR3 coding sequence is TGTGCCAGCAGCTTTCGTGGGGGGCTGGAGACCCAGTACTTC. Residues: CASSFRGGLETQYF. This chain links TRBV11-2 with TRBJ2-5; possibly TRBD1 or TRBD2 for D (6 bases each). Germline-derived CDR1 and CDR2 are SGHAT and FQNNGV. This CDR3 region has 14 residues. V was trimmed by 3 bases and J by 5 bases, leaving 13 bases between them.